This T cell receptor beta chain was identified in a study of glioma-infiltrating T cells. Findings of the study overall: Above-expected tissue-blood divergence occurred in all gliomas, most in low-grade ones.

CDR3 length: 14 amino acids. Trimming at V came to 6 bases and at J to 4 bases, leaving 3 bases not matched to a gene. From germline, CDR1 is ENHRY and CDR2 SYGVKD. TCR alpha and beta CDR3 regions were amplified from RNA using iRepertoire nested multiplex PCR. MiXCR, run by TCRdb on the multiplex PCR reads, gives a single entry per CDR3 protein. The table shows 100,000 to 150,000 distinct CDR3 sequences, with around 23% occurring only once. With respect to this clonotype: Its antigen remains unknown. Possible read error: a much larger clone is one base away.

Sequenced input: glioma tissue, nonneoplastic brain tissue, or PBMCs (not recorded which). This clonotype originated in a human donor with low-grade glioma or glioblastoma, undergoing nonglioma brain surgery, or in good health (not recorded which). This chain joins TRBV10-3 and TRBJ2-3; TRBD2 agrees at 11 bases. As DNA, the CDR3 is TGTGCCATCAGAATAGCGGGAGGGCCAGATACGCAGTATTTT. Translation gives CAIRIAGGPDTQYF.